This T cell receptor (beta chain) derives from a study of cytomegalovirus exposure and HLA in healthy donors. 60 Vbeta and 13 Jbeta primers were used in PCR. Data came from immunoSEQ multiplex PCR; TCRdb stores just in-frame clones and leaves some out. The sample holds under 200,000 clones; roughly 87% are singletons and the top ten take 0.5% to 0.55%. The CDR3 is 16 amino acids. Trimming took 5 bases from V and 0 from J; bases not matched to a gene: 5. This TCR was sampled from a woman aged 50 to 60 in good health and CMV-seronegative. Sequencing was carried out using PBMCs. The gene calls are TRBV6-7 and TRBJ1-2; the match to TRBD1 covers 11 bases. TRBV6-7 is flagged as an ORF with uncertain function. Here the CDR3 reads CASSRTGGNSNYGYTF. CDR3 DNA sequence: TGTGCCAGCAGTAGGACAGGGGGCAATTCTAACTATGGCTACACCTTC.